Shown below are 29 T cell receptor beta chains from a single sample sequenced in a study of CD8 T cells in ankylosing spondylitis. A single record per CDR3 protein comes from TCRdb applying MiXCR to the 5' RACE reads. The repertoire includes 150,000 to 200,000 distinct CDR3 sequences, 25% to 35% of them detected once, and 6% sits in the top ten. Specimen: synovial fluid, either unsorted or a sorted T cell fraction (not recorded which). The receptors originated from a male donor with ankylosing spondylitis.

In this sample, this clonotype turned up a few times. The chain combines TRBV10-2 with TRBJ2-1; D may be TRBD2 (6 bases). The CDR3 is 17 residues long. Trimming left V 2 bases short and J 0 bases short, with 14 bases between. CDR1 is WSHSY, CDR2 SAAADI, per germline. CDR3 sequence: CASSEGGSGSSYNEQFF. The CDR3 DNA sequence: TGCGCCAGCAGTGAGGGGGGGAGCGGAAGCTCCTACAATGAGCAGTTCTTC.

This clonotype was found a few times. This chain connects TRBV4-1 to TRBJ1-3; no clear D gene. V was cut by 4 bases and J by 0 bases, with 22 bases left in between. CDR1 and CDR2 (germline): MGHRA, YSYEKL. The CDR3 covers 19 residues. CDR3 loop: CASSRKRSDGTFSGNTIYF. The CDR3 coding sequence is TGCGCCAGCAGCCGAAAGCGTTCAGACGGAACTTTCTCTGGAAACACCATATATTTT.

This clonotype was found a few times. Here the CDR3 reads CASRRQGVGDQPQHF. The CDR3 coding sequence is TGTGCCAGCAGGAGACAGGGGGTCGGAGATCAGCCCCAGCATTTT. The gene calls are TRBV27 and TRBJ1-5; TRBD1 aligns across 9 bases. The CDR3 is made up of 15 amino acids. J lost 5 bases, V lost 6 bases, and 8 bases had no gene match. Germline V lookup: CDR1 MNHEY, CDR2 SMNVEV (reference sequence).

This clonotype was seen many times. The chain joins TRBV20-1 to TRBJ2-3; 7 nucleotides match TRBD2. With 4 bases clipped from V and 2 bases from J, the junction kept 12 bases outside the gene matches. The CDR3 loop spans 16 amino acids. The V gene's germline CDR1 is DFQATT and CDR2 SNEGSKA (reference sequence). DNA of the CDR3: TGCAGTGCTACGATAACTAGCGTTCGGATCACAGATACGCAGTATTTT. Amino acids: CSATITSVRITDTQYF.

This clonotype rates as medium-sized (0.01 to 0.1%). The chain links TRBV12-3 or TRBV12-4 to TRBJ2-6, with TRBD1 as a possible D gene (5 bases). Deletions cut 0 bases from V and 0 bases from J, with 18 bases between. This CDR3 region has 20 residues. The CDR3 loop is CASSLALKAGQGSGANVLTF. The DNA of the CDR3 is TGTGCCAGCAGTTTAGCGCTGAAGGCAGGGCAAGGCTCTGGGGCCAACGTCCTGACTTTC.

This clonotype was detected only a few times. The rearrangement uses TRBV20-1 and TRBJ2-3; 11 bases are shared with TRBD2. Germline CDR1 and CDR2: DFQATT and SNEGSKA (reference sequence). The CDR3 is 16 residues long. V lost 4 bases to trimming and J lost 4 bases; unmatched junction nucleotides: 10. This CDR3 reads CSATPGTSGLPDTQYF. CDR3 DNA: TGCAGTGCTACTCCCGGGACTAGCGGACTCCCAGATACGCAGTATTTT.

This chain links TRBV12-3 or TRBV12-4 with TRBJ2-7; a possible D gene is TRBD2 (6 bases). This CDR3 region has 14 residues. Trimming cost V 2 bases and J 1 base, with 9 bases left between them. The DNA for the CDR3 is TGTGCCAGCAGTTTACTAGGGAGGTCCTACGAGCAGTACTTC. Residues: CASSLLGRSYEQYF.

The rearrangement links TRBV5-1 to TRBJ2-1; 8 bases match TRBD2. This CDR3 comprises 15 residues. Germline lookup yields CDR1 SGHRS and CDR2 YFSETQ. Losses at the gene ends were 2 bases for V and 7 bases for J; bases not matched to a gene: 8. Written as DNA, the CDR3 is TGCGCCAGCAGCTTTTTGCGGGGGGCGGCAAATGAGCAGTTCTTC. Its translation is CASSFLRGAANEQFF. The full variable domain, with the rest looked up from reference TRBV5-1 and TRBJ2-1, is KAGVTQTPRYLIKTRGQQVTLSCSPISGHRSVSWYQQTPGQGLQFLFEYFSETQRNKGNFPGRFSGRQFSNSRSEMNVSTLELGDSALYLCASSFLRGAANEQFFGPGTRLTVL.

The chain recombines TRBV3-1 with TRBJ2-7; TRBD2 is a possible D gene (7 bases). V shed 7 bases and J shed 3 bases, with 13 bases lying between them. CDR3 length equals 13 residues. Germline loops: CDR1 LGHDT, CDR2 YNNKEL (reference sequence). In DNA form, the CDR3 reads TGTGCCAGCACCCGGGGAGGGGGCTACGAGCAGTACTTC. This gives the protein CASTRGGGYEQYF.

This clonotype showed up just once. This chain uses TRBV7-8 with TRBJ2-1; 7 bases fit TRBD2. V was pared by 5 bases and J by 6 bases, with 10 bases of the junction left unmatched. Germline V gene sequence: CDR1 SGHVS, CDR2 FQNEAQ. The CDR3 has 15 residues. The CDR3 is CASSQREAGLNEQFF. The CDR3 DNA reads TGTGCCAGCAGCCAACGGGAGGCTGGGCTCAATGAGCAGTTCTTC. The variable domain in full, completed from reference TRBV7-8 and TRBJ2-1, reads GAGVSQSPRYKVAKRGQDVALRCDPISGHVSLFWYQQALGQGPEFLTYFQNEAQLDKSGLPSDRFFAERPEGSVSTLKIQRTQQEDSAVYLCASSQREAGLNEQFFGPGTRLTVL.

The rearrangement uses TRBV29-1 and TRBJ1-2, with D tentatively TRBD1 (5 bases). The CDR3 is 12 amino acids. Looked up from germline, CDR1 is SQVTM and CDR2 is ANQGSEA. The V end lost 4 bases, the J end lost 4 bases, and 10 bases lay between the germline ends. The CDR3 loop is CSVGRGGYGYTF. The CDR3 region has the DNA TGCAGCGTTGGGCGCGGGGGCTATGGCTACACCTTC. Drawing the rest from reference TRBV29-1 and TRBJ1-2, the complete variable domain is SAVISQKPSRDICQRGTSLTIQCQVDSQVTMMFWYRQQPGQSLTLIATANQGSEATYESGFVIDKFPISRPNLTFSTLTVSNMSPEDSSIYLCSVGRGGYGYTFGSGTRLTVV.

By sample fraction, this clonotype is medium-sized. The chain employs TRBV29-1 and TRBJ1-1; 8 bases agree with TRBD1. After removal of 6 bases from V and 4 bases from J, the junction contained 10 bases not matched to a gene. Germline V gene sequence: CDR1 SQVTM, CDR2 ANQGSEA. The CDR3 covers 14 residues. The CDR3 spells CSVNTGGEGTEAFF. CDR3 bases: TGCAGCGTAAATACAGGGGGAGAAGGCACTGAAGCTTTCTTT.

At least ten counts were recorded for this clonotype. The chain links TRBV28 to TRBJ1-2; D unresolved. The V end was cut by 3 bases, the J end by 0 bases, with 5 bases between. There are 13 residues in the CDR3. From germline, CDR1 is MDHEN and CDR2 SYDVKM. CDR3 loop: CASSLTTNYGYTF. The CDR3 DNA is TGTGCCAGCAGTTTGACAACTAACTATGGCTACACCTTC.

This clonotype was found many times. V is TRBV7-2 and J is TRBJ2-2; D gene unclear. The CDR3 has 12 residues. V was clipped by 2 bases and J by 6 bases, with 4 bases between them. Germline V lookup: CDR1 SGHTA, CDR2 FQGNSA. CDR3 in DNA: TGTGCCAGCAGCTTAATCTCCGGGGAGCTGTTTTTT. Its translation is CASSLISGELFF.

The chain recombines TRBV6-1 with TRBJ2-3; 9 bases line up with TRBD2. Germline V lookup: CDR1 MNHNS, CDR2 SASEGT. The CDR3 is made up of 16 amino acids. The ends lost 8 bases at V and 6 bases at J; junction bases unmatched: 15. CDR3 amino acids: CASLAGMPPLSDTQYF. CDR3 DNA sequence: TGTGCCAGCCTAGCGGGAATGCCCCCCCTGAGTGATACGCAGTATTTT.

The chain recombines TRBV19 with TRBJ1-5; D unclear. CDR1 and CDR2 (germline): LNHDA, SQIVND (reference sequence). V was clipped by 3 bases and J by 2 bases, with 11 bases between them. The CDR3 covers 15 residues. This CDR3 is CASSILSSGNQPQHF. CDR3 bases: TGTGCCAGTAGTATTTTGAGCAGCGGCAATCAGCCCCAGCATTTT.

The V call is TRBV5-1, the J call TRBJ2-5, with a possible D match to TRBD2 (6 bases). CDR3 size: 14 residues. V was cut by 2 bases and J by 2 bases, with 10 bases left in between. Looked up from germline, CDR1 is SGHRS and CDR2 is YFSETQ. CDR3 residues: CASSFSSVQETQYF. The DNA of the CDR3 is TGCGCCAGCAGCTTCTCTAGCGTACAAGAGACCCAGTACTTC.

The chain combines TRBV5-4 with TRBJ2-1; weak D call: TRBD2 (7 bases). This CDR3 comprises 15 residues. From germline, CDR1 is SGHNT and CDR2 YYREEE (reference sequence). The V gene lost 1 base and the J gene lost 9 bases, with 17 bases spanning the gap. The CDR3 here is CASSLYDRAGAEQFF. The CDR3 region has the DNA TGTGCCAGCAGCTTGTACGATCGGGCGGGGGCTGAGCAGTTCTTC. Full variable domain (missing parts from reference TRBV5-4 and TRBJ2-1): ETGVTQSPTHLIKTRGQQVTLRCSSQSGHNTVSWYQQALGQGPQFIFQYYREEENGRGNFPPRFSGLQFPNYSSELNVNALELDDSALYLCASSLYDRAGAEQFFGPGTRLTVL.

The rearrangement uses TRBV12-3 or TRBV12-4 and TRBJ1-5; D not certain. Between the trimmed V and J ends, which lost 8 bases and 1 base, there was a span of 9 bases. The CDR3 consists of 13 residues. Here the CDR3 DNA reads TGTGCCAGCGCTAGGTACAGCAATCAGCCCCAGCATTTT. Encoded protein: CASARYSNQPQHF.

This clonotype was seen at least ten times. This sequence joins TRBV4-1 and TRBJ1-4; perhaps TRBD1 as D (6 bases). The CDR3 loop spans 15 amino acids. Germline loops: CDR1 MGHRA, CDR2 YSYEKL. The germline V and J ends were trimmed by 4 bases and 0 bases, with 9 bases remaining between them. In DNA form, the CDR3 reads TGCGCCAGCAGCCGCGGGGGCTCAACTAATGAAAAACTGTTTTTT. As protein: CASSRGGSTNEKLFF.

This clonotype was seen more than once but under ten times. This chain joins TRBV20-1 and TRBJ2-4, with TRBD2 as a possible D gene (6 bases). The CDR3 totals 15 residues. Germline CDR1 DFQATT, CDR2 SNEGSKA (reference sequence). Trimming took 7 bases from V and 0 from J, leaving 16 bases between them. CDR3 DNA sequence: TGCAGTGTTGCGGGACCGAACATAGCCAAAAACATTCAGTACTTC. Translation gives CSVAGPNIAKNIQYF.

This clonotype was seen only a few times. The V and J genes are TRBV11-2 and TRBJ1-4; TRBD1 aligns across 7 bases. The junction had 4 bases not matched to a gene; V was cut back by 5 bases and J by 4 bases. The CDR3 has 14 amino acids. In germline, CDR1 is SGHAT, CDR2 FQNNGV. CDR3 sequence (DNA): TGTGCCAGCAGCCTGGGACAGCATAATGAAAAACTGTTTTTT. Translation gives CASSLGQHNEKLFF.

The chain combines TRBV11-2 with TRBJ2-4; D possibly uses TRBD1 or TRBD2 (5 bases each). The germline V gene encodes CDR1 SGHAT and CDR2 FQNNGV. With 1 base removed from V and 7 bases from J, the gap between germline ends came to 5 bases. The CDR3 loop spans 12 amino acids. The CDR3 spells CASSLGGNIQYF. The CDR3 bases are TGTGCCAGCAGCTTAGGGGGGAACATTCAGTACTTC. Supplemented by reference TRBV11-2 and TRBJ2-4, the full variable domain reads EAGVAQSPRYKIIEKRQSVAFWCNPISGHATLYWYQQILGQGPKLLIQFQNNGVVDDSQLPKDRFSAERLKGVDSTLKIQPAKLEDSAVYLCASSLGGNIQYFGAGTRLSVL.

This chain uses TRBV20-1 with TRBJ2-3; tentative D call: TRBD2 (6 bases). The CDR3 is made up of 17 amino acids. The V gene's germline CDR1 is DFQATT and CDR2 SNEGSKA (reference sequence). V shed 3 bases and J shed 2 bases, with 21 bases lying between them. The CDR3 nucleotides are TGCAGTGCTAGGAGCCCTAGGTTGGCGGGGCTCACAGATACGCAGTATTTT. Amino acids: CSARSPRLAGLTDTQYF.

This sequence joins TRBV7-2 and TRBJ2-3, with 8 bases matching TRBD2. Trimming cost V 0 bases and J 1 base; bases outside gene matches: 3. The CDR3 runs to 16 residues. The germline V gene has CDR1 SGHTA and CDR2 FQGNSA. CDR3 protein: CASSLAQTSGTDTQYF. CDR3 DNA: TGTGCCAGCAGCTTAGCTCAGACTAGCGGCACAGATACGCAGTATTTT.

The rearrangement joins TRBV19 to TRBJ2-7; D not certain. CDR1 is LNHDA and CDR2 is SQIVND in the germline V gene (reference sequence). V was trimmed by 4 bases and J by 6 bases, leaving 7 bases between them. The CDR3 has 11 residues. CDR3 nucleotides: TGTGCCAGTAGTACCCCGTTCGAGCAGTACTTC. Translated: CASSTPFEQYF.

This clonotype turned up a few times. This sequence joins TRBV7-3 and TRBJ2-5; D gene uncertain. With 4 bases removed from V and 3 bases from J, the gap between germline ends came to 9 bases. Looked up from germline, CDR1 is SGHTA and CDR2 is FQGTGA. The CDR3 sequence is 13 residues long. For the CDR3, the DNA is TGTGCCAGCAGCTCGACACCTAAAGAGACCCAGTACTTC. Translating it yields CASSSTPKETQYF.

This chain uses TRBV20-1 with TRBJ2-3; 9 nucleotides line up with TRBD2. In germline, CDR1 is DFQATT, CDR2 SNEGSKA (reference sequence). The CDR3 runs to 16 residues. J gave up 3 bases and V 3 bases, and 10 bases lay outside the gene matches. The CDR3 bases are TGCAGTGCTAGTTCATTGGCGGGGGGGATTACAGATACGCAGTATTTT. Translation gives CSASSLAGGITDTQYF.

On this clonotype itself: This may stem from a read error, because a much larger clone lies one nucleotide away. The J gene is TRBJ1-1, the V gene TRBV5-6, with D possibly being TRBD1 (5 bases). V was trimmed by 5 bases and J by 0 bases, leaving 14 bases between them. The CDR3 is 15 residues long. Germline lookup yields CDR1 SGHDT and CDR2 YYEEEE. This CDR3 reads CASSRIGAMNTEAFF. CDR3 nucleotides: TGTGCCAGCAGTCGGATAGGGGCTATGAACACTGAAGCTTTCTTT.